What follows are 3 T cell receptor beta chains derived from one specimen sequenced in a study of shared clonotypes between healthy human individuals. The protocol was immunoSEQ multiplex PCR, while the TCRdb copy is restricted to in-frame clones and leaves out a portion. The table has some 2 million clones, about 95% seen once. Naive CD8 cells comprised CD45RO-negative, CCR7-positively selected cells, excluding terminally differentiated effector memory CD45RA+ cells. Sequencing was done on a sample of naive CD8+ T cells sorted from blood. These receptors all come from a man younger than 35 in good health.

Comment on this clone: This CDR3 is also generated by other DNA sequences in the sample. The rearrangement uses TRBV18 and TRBJ1-4; tentative D call: TRBD1 (6 bases). The CDR3 has 12 residues. Looked up from germline, CDR1 is KGHSH and CDR2 is LQKENI. Trimming took off 3 bases at V and 8 bases at J, with 7 bases between the two ends. The CDR3 here is CASSPQGEKLFF. In DNA, the CDR3 is TGTGCCAGCTCACCCCAGGGGGAAAAACTGTTTTTT. Supplemented by reference TRBV18 and TRBJ1-4, the full variable domain reads NAGVMQNPRHLVRRRGQEARLRCSPMKGHSHVYWYRQLPEEGLKFMVYLQKENIIDESGMPKERFSAEFPKEGPSILRIQQVVRGDSAAYFCASSPQGEKLFFGSGTQLSVL.

The V and J genes are TRBV5-1 and TRBJ2-7; 7 bases align to TRBD1. The CDR3 extends over 16 amino acids. Per germline, CDR1 SGHRS and CDR2 YFSETQ. Trimming removed 0 bases from V and 0 bases from J; junction bases left unmatched: 6. The CDR3 reads CASSLEGGGSSYEQYF. CDR3 nucleotide sequence: TGCGCCAGCAGCTTGGAAGGGGGCGGCAGCTCCTACGAGCAGTACTTC.

The rearrangement joins TRBV7-9 to TRBJ2-7; 7 bases agree with TRBD1. Per germline, CDR1 SEHNR and CDR2 FQNEAQ (reference sequence). This CDR3 spans 15 amino acids. J was trimmed by 4 bases and V by 5 bases; bases with no gene match: 11. The CDR3 spells CASSPGSQGLYEQYF. CDR3 bases: TGTGCCAGCAGCCCAGGGTCACAGGGGCTATACGAGCAGTACTTC.